The rows below give T cell receptor beta chains drawn from one sample of a study of blood T cell repertoires in COVID-19. Libraries were prepared by immunoSEQ multiplex PCR; TCRdb keeps only in-frame clonotypes and omits some of them. The sample lists 250,000 to 350,000 clones, roughly 90% occurring once. The sequenced material came from peripheral blood. All receptors come from a woman under 40 with COVID-19, enrolled during active disease. The CDR3 runs from the conserved cysteine through the conserved F or W. The D gene is left open where the match is weak. Clone size is stated in some rows and not others, as once, few, many or a class when expanded.

d_gene	v_gene	j_gene	abundance	CDR3nt	CDR3aa
TRBD2	TRBV5-1	TRBJ2-3	NA	TGCGCCAGCAGCTCGGCCGGGACTAGCGGGACTACAAGCACAGATACGCAGTATTTT	CASSSAGTSGTTSTDTQYF
NA	TRBV6-5	TRBJ1-1	NA	TGTGCCAGCAGGGTAGGACAGAGAAACACTGAAGCTTTCTTT	CASRVGQRNTEAFF
TRBD1	TRBV18	TRBJ2-7	NA	TGTGCCAGCTCACCCGGGACAGCCTTCTACGAGCAGTACTTC	CASSPGTAFYEQYF
TRBD2	TRBV5-1	TRBJ2-1	once	TGCGCCAGCAGCTTGGCCCTCACTAGCGGGAGGTACAATGAGCAGTTCTTC	CASSLALTSGRYNEQFF
TRBD1	TRBV5-4	TRBJ2-1	NA	TGTGCCAGCAGCTTGGAGGGGGCCATGGGCCCCAATGAGCAGTTCTTC	CASSLEGAMGPNEQFF
TRBD2	TRBV6-1	TRBJ2-1	NA	TGTGCCAGCAGTGTACCCACTAGCGGGAGATTCAATGAGCAGTTCTTC	CASSVPTSGRFNEQFF
TRBD2	TRBV5-1	TRBJ2-3	once	TGCGCCAGCAGCTTGGCTCTAGCGGGAGGACTTGTAGATACGCAGTATTTT	CASSLALAGGLVDTQYF
TRBD2	TRBV10-3	TRBJ2-2	NA	TGTGCCACCGGACTAGCGGGAGGGCAGGCCGGGGAGCTGTTTTTT	CATGLAGGQAGELFF
NA	TRBV3-1/TRBV3-2	TRBJ2-2	few	TGTGCCAGCAGTCTGGGACGAGCGGGCACCGGGGAGCTGTTTTTT	CASSLGRAGTGELFF
TRBD2	TRBV9	TRBJ2-5	NA	TGTGCCAGCAGCTTGGGACTAGCGGGAGGGCAAGAGACCCAGTACTTC	CASSLGLAGGQETQYF
NA	TRBV3-1/TRBV3-2	TRBJ1-3	NA	TGTGCCAGCAGCCCCCAGACAGGCAGCTCTGGAAACACCATATATTTT	CASSPQTGSSGNTIYF
TRBD1	TRBV28	TRBJ2-7	NA	TGTGCCAGTACTCCCGGGACAGGGGTTTACGAGCAGTACTTC	CASTPGTGVYEQYF
TRBD1	TRBV27	TRBJ2-7	NA	TGTGCCAGCAGTTATCAGGGGGCGGGAGAGCAGTACTTC	CASSYQGAGEQYF
TRBD1	TRBV18	TRBJ1-1	NA	TGTGCCAACTCACGGGGGACAGGGGTAACTGAAGCTTTCTTT	CANSRGTGVTEAFF
NA	TRBV28	TRBJ1-2	NA	TGTGCCAGCAGTCTTCCCGGGGGTAGAGTTTATGGCTACACCTTC	CASSLPGGRVYGYTF
NA	TRBV30	TRBJ1-1	NA	TGTGCCTGGTCCAACCACGGGGGGAACACTGAAGCTTTCTTT	CAWSNHGGNTEAFF
NA	TRBV12-3/TRBV12-4	TRBJ1-1	NA	TGTGCCGACAGAAACACTGAAGCTTTCTTT	CADRNTEAFF
TRBD2	TRBV2	TRBJ2-1	NA	TGTGCCAGCATCACCCAAGCGGGAGTGGGCAATGAGCAGTTCTTC	CASITQAGVGNEQFF
NA	TRBV10-3	TRBJ1-1	NA	TGTGCCATCAAGGCCCAGGGGAGGGACACTGAAGCTTTCTTT	CAIKAQGRDTEAFF
TRBD1	TRBV6-5	TRBJ1-2	NA	TGTGCCAGCAGTTCCGACAGGGCTGGAGGTGGCTACACCTTC	CASSSDRAGGGYTF
NA	TRBV9	TRBJ1-2	NA	TGTGCCAGCAGGGACACCTCAAACTATGGCTACACCTTC	CASRDTSNYGYTF
NA	TRBV28	TRBJ2-4	NA	TGTGCCAGCAGTCCCCAAGGGTTTAGCGGCGGCAAAAACATTCAGTACTTC	CASSPQGFSGGKNIQYF
TRBD2	TRBV27	TRBJ2-1	NA	TGTGCCAGCAGTTTATTGCTAGCGGGAGGACCTAAGGAGCAGTTCTTC	CASSLLLAGGPKEQFF
TRBD1	TRBV10-3	TRBJ1-1	NA	TGTGCCTCCCGCGCATTGGGACAGGGGAGCACTGAAGCTTTCTTT	CASRALGQGSTEAFF
NA	TRBV5-6	TRBJ1-3	NA	TGTGCCAGCAGCTCAGACAGGTGGGACACCATATATTTT	CASSSDRWDTIYF
NA	TRBV6-2/TRBV6-3	TRBJ2-1	NA	TGTGCCAGCAGTTACTCGGAGGAGGGGAAGGGTGAGCAGTTCTTC	CASSYSEEGKGEQFF
TRBD2	TRBV14	TRBJ2-7	NA	TGTGCCAGCAGCCAAGCGTCGGGACTAGCGGGAGCTGAGCAGTACTTC	CASSQASGLAGAEQYF
NA	TRBV30	TRBJ1-4	NA	TGTGCCTGGCAGATCGGACAGAGTGAAAAACTGTTTTTT	CAWQIGQSEKLFF
NA	TRBV3-1/TRBV3-2	TRBJ2-5	NA	TGTGCCAGCAGCCAGTGGAGTAGCGAGACCCAGTACTTC	CASSQWSSETQYF
TRBD1	TRBV10-2	TRBJ2-7	few	TGCGCCAGCAATCCCGGGACAGGGGCCTACGAGCAGTACTTC	CASNPGTGAYEQYF
TRBD1	TRBV18	TRBJ1-2	NA	TGTGCCAGCTCACCAACAGGGCAGGGGGGATCTGGCTACACCTTC	CASSPTGQGGSGYTF
NA	TRBV11-2	TRBJ2-5	NA	TGTGCCAGCAGCACTCAAGAGACCCAGTACTTC	CASSTQETQYF
TRBD2	TRBV9	TRBJ2-2	NA	TGTGCCAGCAGCGTAGGGAGGGCTAGCGGGTTTCCCTTCGACACCGGGGAGCTGTTTTTT	CASSVGRASGFPFDTGELFF
NA	TRBV27	TRBJ2-7	NA	TGTGCCACCAGACGCAGGACAGACTACGAGCAGTACTTC	CATRRRTDYEQYF
TRBD1	TRBV2	TRBJ1-5	NA	TGTGCCAGCGGGACAGGCAATCAGCCCCAGCATTTT	CASGTGNQPQHF
NA	TRBV13	TRBJ1-1	NA	TGTGCCACCTCCCTCACAGGGCCGAACACTGAAGCTTTCTTT	CATSLTGPNTEAFF
NA	TRBV5-4	TRBJ1-1	NA	TGTGCCAGCAGCTTGGAATGGGGAGGGGAAGCTTTCTTT	CASSLEWGGEAFF
NA	TRBV18	TRBJ2-6	NA	TGTGCCAGCTCACCGGCTTTCTCTGGGGCCAACGTCCTGACTTTC	CASSPAFSGANVLTF
NA	TRBV11-2	TRBJ1-1	NA	TGTGCCAGCACCACAGGGCTGAACACTGAAGCTTTCTTT	CASTTGLNTEAFF
TRBD1	TRBV12-3/TRBV12-4	TRBJ2-7	NA	TGTGCCAGCAGTTTTGACAGGGGGCACGAGCAGTACTTC	CASSFDRGHEQYF
NA	TRBV6-6	TRBJ1-1	NA	TGTGCCAGCAGTTTGGAACGGATCATGAGGGCTGAAGCTTTCTTT	CASSLERIMRAEAFF
TRBD2	TRBV15	TRBJ2-7	NA	TGTGCCACCAGTGCCGTTCTAGCGGGAGGAGGCTACGAGCAGTACTTC	CATSAVLAGGGYEQYF
NA	TRBV9	TRBJ1-1	NA	TGTGCCAGCAGCGTCGGAGGCACTGAAGCTTTCTTT	CASSVGGTEAFF
NA	TRBV11-2	TRBJ2-2	NA	TGTGCCAGCAGCTTAGTACGGGGATCGAGGGAGCTGTTTTTT	CASSLVRGSRELFF
NA	TRBV24-1	TRBJ2-2	NA	TGTGCCACCAGTGCAGGGACTTCGAACACCGGGGAGCTGTTTTTT	CATSAGTSNTGELFF
TRBD1	TRBV27	TRBJ2-1	NA	TGTGCCAGCAGTTCTCTCAGGGGGAACTCCTACAATGAGCAGTTCTTC	CASSSLRGNSYNEQFF
NA	TRBV5-1	TRBJ2-7	NA	TGCGCCAGCAGCTTGGCCGAGTCAGGGTTGGGGGAGCAGTACTTC	CASSLAESGLGEQYF
TRBD1	TRBV10-3	TRBJ1-2	NA	TGTGCCATCAGTGATCCTGACAGGGGGCAGTATGGCTACACCTTC	CAISDPDRGQYGYTF
NA	TRBV21-1	TRBJ2-1	NA	TGTGCCAGCAGCAAAGGTGGGACAGGGGACAATGAGCAGTTCTTC	CASSKGGTGDNEQFF
NA	TRBV5-1	TRBJ1-1	NA	TGCGCCAGCAGCTTGGAAGAGGCTTTCTTT	CASSLEEAFF
NA	TRBV3-1/TRBV3-2	TRBJ2-2	NA	TGTGCCAGCAGCCAAGGAAGCCACCCCGGGGAGCTGTTTTTT	CASSQGSHPGELFF
TRBD2	TRBV19	TRBJ2-1	NA	TGTGCCAGTAGTATAGGAGGACTAGCGGGGTACAATGAGCAGTTCTTC	CASSIGGLAGYNEQFF
NA	TRBV11-2	TRBJ2-2	NA	TGTGCCAGCAAAAGGGGAGGTATAGACGGGGAGCTGTTTTTT	CASKRGGIDGELFF
NA	TRBV19	TRBJ1-1	NA	TGTGCCAGTAGTATCGGGGTGGGGGAAGCTTTCTTT	CASSIGVGEAFF
NA	TRBV5-1	TRBJ2-7	NA	TGCGCCAGCAGCTTGGGGCAGGTCAGCTCCTACGAGCAGTACTTC	CASSLGQVSSYEQYF
NA	TRBV6-5	TRBJ1-2	NA	TGTGCCAGCAGTTTCGGGGACTATGGCTACACCTTC	CASSFGDYGYTF
NA	TRBV30	TRBJ1-1	NA	TGTGCCTGGGGGCGGGGGGGAAACACTGAAGCTTTCTTT	CAWGRGGNTEAFF
NA	TRBV6-5	TRBJ2-7	NA	TGTGCCAGCAGTTATAGGCGGGCAGGGGAAGACGAGCAGTACTTC	CASSYRRAGEDEQYF
TRBD1	TRBV15	TRBJ1-4	NA	TGTGCCACCAGCAGAGATCGGACAGGCGAAAATGAAAAACTGTTTTTT	CATSRDRTGENEKLFF
NA	TRBV19	TRBJ1-1	NA	TGTGCCAGTAGTATAGGGACAGCTAACACTGAAGCTTTCTTT	CASSIGTANTEAFF